The 32 T cell receptor beta chains below were found in one sample sequenced in a study of cytotoxic CD8 clonotypes in ibrutinib-treated CLL. The table came from immunoSEQ multiplex PCR; TCRdb's copy has only in-frame clones and leaves some out. The data show some 350,000 clones, with approximately 67% seen just once and around 6.6% held by the top ten. Sequenced material: PBMCs, taken after 36 months of ibrutinib treatment. Source of these receptors: a human donor with chronic lymphocytic leukemia.

This clone was seen only a few times. This chain links TRBV6-5 with TRBJ1-2; D unresolved. Looked up from germline, CDR1 is MNHEY and CDR2 is SVGAGI. The CDR3 spans 14 residues. V was shortened by 6 bases and J by 0 bases, with 11 bases between the two germline ends. CDR3 amino acids: CASSPFGANYGYTF. The CDR3 nucleotides read TGTGCCAGCAGCCCCTTTGGCGCTAACTATGGCTACACCTTC.

Only one count was recorded for this clone. The chain recombines TRBV11-2 with TRBJ2-2; D might be TRBD2 (6 bases). This CDR3 has 18 amino acids. V shed 4 bases and J shed 2 bases, with 20 bases lying between them. CDR1 is SGHAT and CDR2 is FQNNGV in the germline V gene. CDR3 bases: TGTGCCAGCAGCTCCCGGACCTTCGGGACTTCCAACACCGGGGAGCTGTTTTTT. Translation gives CASSSRTFGTSNTGELFF.

The V and J genes are TRBV15 and TRBJ2-1; TRBD1 aligns across 8 bases. The length of the CDR3 is 16 residues. The V segment lost 5 bases and the J segment 4 bases; nucleotides outside the gene matches: 10. CDR1 LNHNV and CDR2 YYDKDF come from the germline V gene (reference sequence). DNA of the CDR3: TGTGCCACCAGCGGAAAAGACAGGGGATGGTACAATGAGCAGTTCTTC. Translated, it gives CATSGKDRGWYNEQFF.

The CDR3 DNA is TGCAGTGCTAGAGGCCACAATGAGCAGTTCTTC. Protein sequence: CSARGHNEQFF. The chain links TRBV20-1 to TRBJ2-1, with D hard to call. Germline V gives CDR1 DFQATT, CDR2 SNEGSKA (reference sequence). V lost 1 base and J 5 bases, leaving 3 bases between the germline ends. CDR3 length equals 11 residues.

The chain is built from TRBV29-1 and TRBJ2-3, with D possibly being TRBD1 (6 bases). The CDR3 extends over 14 amino acids. Per germline, CDR1 SQVTM and CDR2 ANQGSEA. V shed 6 bases and J shed 2 bases, with 15 bases lying between them. The CDR3 nucleotides read TGCAGCGTGGAAACAGGGTTTCACACAGATACGCAGTATTTT. It yields the protein CSVETGFHTDTQYF.

The rearrangement uses TRBV4-1 and TRBJ1-1, with 7 bases aligning to TRBD1. Germline loops: CDR1 MGHRA, CDR2 YSYEKL. The CDR3 consists of 15 residues. V lost 5 bases, J lost 2 bases, and 8 bases stayed unmatched. CDR3 sequence: CASSYPGTVNTEAFF. CDR3 coding DNA: TGCGCCAGCAGCTACCCCGGGACAGTCAACACTGAAGCTTTCTTT.

The gene calls are TRBV4-1 and TRBJ2-7; D uncertain. V was pared by 3 bases and J by 5 bases, with 14 bases between. CDR1 is MGHRA, CDR2 YSYEKL, per germline. CDR3 length: 14 amino acids. CDR3 DNA sequence: TGCGCCAGCAGCCAGCAAGGCCCCCACGACGAGCAGTACTTC. This translates into CASSQQGPHDEQYF.

The CDR3 protein is CAISVRQGLGEKLFF. The CDR3 DNA reads TGTGCCATCAGTGTGCGACAGGGTTTGGGTGAAAAACTGTTTTTT. The rearrangement links TRBV10-3 to TRBJ1-4; 7 bases align to TRBD1. The CDR3 totals 15 residues. CDR1 ENHRY and CDR2 SYGVKD come from the germline V gene. Trimming took 4 bases from V and 7 from J; bases not matched to a gene: 9.

The chain carries TRBV7-3 and TRBJ1-6; D is perhaps TRBD1 (5 bases). V gave up 2 bases and J gave up 9 bases, with 20 bases separating them. CDR1 and CDR2 (germline): SGHTA, FQGTGA. This CDR3 spans 17 amino acids. The CDR3 loop is CASSLRPALQGFSPLHF. The DNA for the CDR3 is TGTGCCAGCAGCTTACGACCCGCGTTGCAGGGTTTTTCACCCCTCCACTTT.

This clone occurred once. V usage is TRBV4-1 and J usage is TRBJ2-7; TRBD1 or TRBD2 may be the D gene (5 bases each). V dropped 1 base and J dropped 5 bases, with 9 bases sitting between them. The CDR3 has 13 residues. CDR1 and CDR2 from the germline V gene are MGHRA and YSYEKL. The CDR3 bases are TGCGCCAGCAGCCAAGTAGGGACCAACGAGCAGTACTTC. Translated, it gives CASSQVGTNEQYF.

V is TRBV27 and J is TRBJ2-2; 7 nucleotides agree with TRBD2. J was trimmed by 6 bases and V by 5 bases; bases with no gene match: 3. CDR1 and CDR2 from the germline V gene are MNHEY and SMNVEV (reference sequence). The CDR3 spans 13 residues. Here the CDR3 reads CASSLTSAGELFF. The CDR3 nucleotides read TGTGCCAGCAGTCTCACTAGCGCCGGGGAGCTGTTTTTT.

The chain employs TRBV10-2 and TRBJ1-3, with no clear D. This CDR3 is 12 amino acids long. The V gene's germline CDR1 is WSHSY and CDR2 SAAADI. Trimming took 10 bases from V and 2 from J, leaving 9 bases between them. In DNA form, the CDR3 reads TGCGCCACCTGGGCGACTGGAAACACCATATATTTT. This translates into CATWATGNTIYF.

This sequence joins TRBV7-2 and TRBJ2-3, with 9 nucleotides matching TRBD2. This CDR3 has 18 amino acids. The V gene end was trimmed by 5 bases and the J gene end by 8 bases; junction bases not matched to a gene: 20. Germline assignment: CDR1 SGHTA and CDR2 FQGNSA. The CDR3 region has the DNA TGTGCCAGCAGCATCGTAGCGGGAGTATTTAGCACACAAGCTACGCAGTATTTT. It encodes CASSIVAGVFSTQATQYF.

J is TRBJ2-1 and V is TRBV29-1, with D possibly being TRBD1 (5 bases). The CDR3 runs 14 residues. V was cut by 5 bases and J by 3 bases, with 14 bases left in between. In germline, CDR1 is SQVTM, CDR2 ANQGSEA. CDR3 in amino acids: CSVSPGFLYNEQFF. CDR3 sequence (DNA): TGCAGCGTTTCCCCAGGGTTTCTCTACAATGAGCAGTTCTTC.

The chain has TRBV27 and TRBJ1-5; 8 bases are shared with TRBD1. The junction had 8 bases not matched to a gene; V was cut back by 7 bases and J by 6 bases. CDR1 and CDR2 from the germline V gene are MNHEY and SMNVEV (reference sequence). This CDR3 has 14 residues. CDR3 in DNA: TGTGCCAGCAATCACAGGGGGTCTCGTCAGCCCCAGCATTTT. Translated, it gives CASNHRGSRQPQHF.

The V and J genes are TRBV29-1 and TRBJ1-1; D unclear. With 5 bases removed from V and 3 bases from J, the gap between germline ends came to 10 bases. The germline CDR1 and CDR2 sequences are SQVTM and ANQGSEA. The CDR3 spans 12 residues. CDR3 DNA sequence: TGCAGCGTTTTGTTCAGCCACACTGAAGCTTTCTTT. Translated, it gives CSVLFSHTEAFF.

This chain joins TRBV20-1 and TRBJ1-2; no clear D. Trimming removed 4 bases at V and 11 bases at J, with 8 bases between. CDR1 is DFQATT, CDR2 SNEGSKA, per germline (reference sequence). The CDR3 covers 9 residues. CDR3 sequence: CSAMEGYTF. The CDR3, as DNA: TGCAGTGCTATGGAGGGTTACACCTTC.

The chain recombines TRBV4-1 with TRBJ2-3; maybe TRBD2 (5 bases). The germline gives CDR1 MGHRA, CDR2 YSYEKL. Trimming removed 3 bases at V and 1 base at J, with 11 bases between. There are 15 residues in the CDR3. CDR3 nucleotide sequence: TGCGCCAGCAGCCAGTCCACTAGGGGCACAGATACGCAGTATTTT. This encodes CASSQSTRGTDTQYF.

This sequence joins TRBV18 and TRBJ2-1; 10 bases match TRBD2. Germline CDR1 is KGHSH and CDR2 is LQKENI. Trimming cost V 4 bases and J 4 bases; bases outside gene matches: 7. There are 16 residues in the CDR3. This chain's CDR3 is CASSLLLAGEYNEQFF. The DNA for the CDR3 is TGTGCCAGCTCACTTCTCCTAGCGGGGGAATACAATGAGCAGTTCTTC.

This clone was seen a handful of times. The chain combines TRBV27 with TRBJ2-7; D is ambiguous. The CDR3 extends over 15 amino acids. Between the trimmed V and J ends, which lost 2 bases and 1 base, there was a span of 12 bases. Germline CDR1 and CDR2: MNHEY and SMNVEV (reference sequence). The DNA for the CDR3 is TGTGCCAGCAGTTTACTGGCAGGATTTTCCTACGAGCAGTACTTC. Protein product: CASSLLAGFSYEQYF.

This rearrangement joins TRBV19 to TRBJ2-2; D perhaps matches TRBD1 (5 bases). Germline lookup yields CDR1 LNHDA and CDR2 SQIVND (reference sequence). V was shortened by 8 bases and J by 6 bases, with 16 bases between the two germline ends. The CDR3 consists of 14 residues. This CDR3 is CASRSRASPGELFF. The CDR3 nucleotides are TGTGCCAGTCGAAGCAGGGCGAGTCCCGGGGAGCTGTTTTTT. The entire variable domain, with the rest obtained from reference TRBV19 and TRBJ2-2, is as follows: DGGITQSPKYLFRKEGQNVTLSCEQNLNHDAMYWYRQDPGQGLRLIYYSQIVNDFQKGDIAEGYSVSREKKESFPLTVTSAQKNPTAFYLCASRSRASPGELFFGEGSRLTVL.

CDR3 bases: TGTGCCAGTAGTCGGTCGGGTACTAGCGGAACCTACAATGAGCAGTTCTTC. It specifies CASSRSGTSGTYNEQFF. The chain joins TRBV19 to TRBJ2-1, with TRBD2 matching over 8 bases. J was trimmed by 2 bases and V by 5 bases; bases with no gene match: 11. Germline loops: CDR1 LNHDA, CDR2 SQIVND (reference sequence). The length of the CDR3 is 17 residues.

The rearrangement links TRBV7-3 to TRBJ2-7; 11 bases are a match to TRBD2. Germline V gene sequence: CDR1 SGHTA, CDR2 FQGTGA. V was clipped by 5 bases and J by 2 bases; unmatched bases: 2. The CDR3 is made up of 14 amino acids. The CDR3 is CASSDSGGAYEQYF. CDR3 nucleotides: TGTGCCAGCAGCGATAGCGGGGGGGCCTACGAGCAGTACTTC.

Written as DNA, the CDR3 is TGTGCCAGCAATCCGACACGGGGAAAGTTCAATGAGCAGTTCTTC. Translating gives CASNPTRGKFNEQFF. The genes are TRBV11-2 and TRBJ2-1; TRBD2 is a possible D gene (5 bases). Germline V gene sequence: CDR1 SGHAT, CDR2 FQNNGV. This CDR3 region has 15 residues. V gave up 7 bases and J gave up 6 bases, with 19 bases separating them. Together with reference TRBV11-2 and TRBJ2-1, the CDR3 gives the full variable domain: EAGVAQSPRYKIIEKRQSVAFWCNPISGHATLYWYQQILGQGPKLLIQFQNNGVVDDSQLPKDRFSAERLKGVDSTLKIQPAKLEDSAVYLCASNPTRGKFNEQFFGPGTRLTVL.

The CDR3 loop reads CASSYSRADYEQYF. The CDR3 bases are TGTGCCAGCAGTTACTCTCGGGCCGACTACGAGCAGTACTTC. This chain joins TRBV6-5 and TRBJ2-7; D gene ambiguous. Trimming pared 0 bases from V and 3 bases from J, leaving 9 bases between. Germline values: CDR1 MNHEY, CDR2 SVGAGI. The CDR3 covers 14 residues.

The chain joins TRBV14 to TRBJ1-1; TRBD1 matches 7 bases. The CDR3 consists of 14 residues. The J segment lost 5 bases and the V segment lost 2 bases, leaving 5 bases of the junction unmatched. Germline CDR1 reads SGHDN; CDR2 reads FVKESK. DNA of the CDR3: TGTGCCAGCAGCCAATCGACAGGGTGGACTGAAGCTTTCTTT. Protein product: CASSQSTGWTEAFF.

As DNA, the CDR3 is TGCGCCAGCAGCTTGGCGACCGATTTCTACGAGCAGTACTTC. Amino acid sequence: CASSLATDFYEQYF. The chain links TRBV5-1 to TRBJ2-7; D not certain. Trimming shortened V by 0 bases and J by 3 bases, and 10 bases separated the two germline ends. This CDR3 has 14 amino acids. Germline V gives CDR1 SGHRS, CDR2 YFSETQ.

V usage is TRBV2 and J usage is TRBJ2-3; TRBD2 aligns across 13 bases. The CDR3 totals 16 residues. With 7 bases clipped from V and 5 bases from J, the junction kept 9 bases outside the gene matches. Germline V gene data show CDR1 as SNHLY and CDR2 as FYNNEI. The CDR3 region has the DNA TGTGCCAGCAATCGAAGACTAGCGGGAGGTCTAGATACGCAGTATTTT. Translation gives CASNRRLAGGLDTQYF.

The V and J genes are TRBV18 and TRBJ2-5; TRBD1 is a possible D gene (5 bases). Trimming cost V 1 base and J 3 bases, with 9 bases left between them. Germline V gene data show CDR1 as KGHSH and CDR2 as LQKENI. The CDR3 has 14 amino acids. Here the CDR3 DNA reads TGTGCCAGCTCACCACGGGGCTCTAAAGAGACCCAGTACTTC. Translation: CASSPRGSKETQYF.

This clone was recorded once. The gene calls are TRBV29-1 and TRBJ2-7; 7 bases match TRBD2. The length of the CDR3 is 16 residues. The germline gives CDR1 SQVTM, CDR2 ANQGSEA. V shed 6 bases and J 2 bases; nucleotides not matched to a gene: 16. CDR3 region: CSVGVVAGYLTYEQYF. The CDR3 region has the DNA TGCAGCGTGGGGGTAGTAGCGGGCTACCTAACCTACGAGCAGTACTTC.

The chain employs TRBV10-3 and TRBJ2-1; TRBD2 matches at 10 bases. This CDR3 comprises 16 residues. V lost 6 bases, J lost 4 bases, and 9 bases stayed unmatched. From germline, CDR1 is ENHRY and CDR2 SYGVKD. CDR3 loop: CAISAPGLANYNEQFF. CDR3 bases: TGTGCCATCAGCGCGCCGGGACTAGCGAATTACAATGAGCAGTTCTTC.

The V and J genes are TRBV7-3 and TRBJ2-3; D gene ambiguous. CDR1 and CDR2 (germline): SGHTA, FQGTGA. V was clipped by 5 bases and J by 5 bases, with 17 bases between them. The CDR3 contains 15 residues. The CDR3 loop is CASSPWDEDVDTQYF. The CDR3 DNA is TGTGCCAGCAGCCCATGGGATGAGGATGTAGATACGCAGTATTTT.